Following are 5 T cell receptor beta chains from one sample sequenced in a study of a mutant IDH1 vaccine in newly diagnosed glioma (dated by TCRdb to about 2021). Receptor libraries were prepared by the immunoSEQ multiplex PCR assay. What TCRdb holds here is the immuneACCESS table cut down to in-frame rearrangements. Part of the clones is not present; checked against another copy, under half of the missing clones reflect an unresolved V gene, and the others are unexplained. This sample holds about 26,000 clones; roughly 83% were observed only once. The ten largest clonotypes hold roughly 33% of the sample. In light of the paper, this sample's time point label describes: week 35, safety follow-up. Each vaccine dose was 300 ug of a 20-mer mutant IDH1 peptide in Montanide, given subcutaneously with topical imiquimod. These receptors' targets are unknown. This sample comprised PBMCs, obtained from a glioma patient whose treatment included an IDH1 peptide vaccine. These receptor sequences come from a man under 40 with glioma.

The chain joins TRBV5-4 to TRBJ2-2, with 9 bases matching TRBD2. CDR1 SGHNT and CDR2 YYREEE come from the germline V gene (reference sequence). There are 17 residues in the CDR3. Unmatched junction bases numbered 9, after V lost 2 bases and J lost 4 bases. The CDR3 DNA reads TGTGCCAGCAGCTTCCTTCCGGGACTAGCAGCCACCGGGGAGCTGTTTTTT. Protein sequence: CASSFLPGLAATGELFF.

V and J are TRBV20-1 and TRBJ1-2; no firm D call. Trimming took off 3 bases at V and 8 bases at J, with 10 bases between the two ends. Germline-derived CDR1 and CDR2 are DFQATT and SNEGSKA (reference sequence). The CDR3 length is 11 residues. The CDR3 spells CSASLAGGYTF. The CDR3 DNA reads TGCAGTGCTAGCCTGGCGGGGGGCTACACCTTC.

This clone was found once. V gene TRBV7-2 combines with J gene TRBJ2-5, with 9 bases lining up with TRBD2. Germline V gene sequence: CDR1 SGHTA, CDR2 FQGNSA. The CDR3 spans 14 residues. With V trimmed by 5 bases and J by 5 bases, 6 bases remained unmatched. DNA of the CDR3: TGTGCCAGCAGCGCCGGGACTAGCCGCGAGACCCAGTACTTC. Its translation is CASSAGTSRETQYF. The full variable domain, its missing parts supplied by reference TRBV7-2 and TRBJ2-5, is GAGVSQSPSNKVTEKGKDVELRCDPISGHTALYWYRQSLGQGLEFLIYFQGNSAPDKSGLPSDRFSAERTGGSVSTLTIQRTQQEDSAVYLCASSAGTSRETQYFGPGTRLLVL.

The chain couples TRBV27 to TRBJ2-7, with D perhaps matching TRBD1 or TRBD2 (5 bases each). Deletions cut 5 bases from V and 2 bases from J, with 16 bases between. Germline loops: CDR1 MNHEY, CDR2 SMNVEV (reference sequence). The CDR3 totals 15 residues. The CDR3 nucleotides are TGTGCCAGCAGTCCTTGGGACGGCTCCCCCTACGAGCAGTACTTC. Its translation: CASSPWDGSPYEQYF.

V gene TRBV10-3 combines with J gene TRBJ2-2; D is perhaps TRBD1 (5 bases). Trimming took off 7 bases at V and 0 bases at J, with 9 bases between the two ends. This CDR3 has 14 residues. The V gene's germline CDR1 is ENHRY and CDR2 SYGVKD. The CDR3 coding sequence is TGTGCCATCACAAGACAGCCGAACACCGGGGAGCTGTTTTTT. This sequence encodes CAITRQPNTGELFF.